This TCR beta chain was recorded in a study of PD-1 blockade in classical Hodgkin lymphoma. The length of the CDR3 is 16 residues. CDR1 SGHTA and CDR2 FQGNSA come from the germline V gene. The V gene end was trimmed by 5 bases and the J gene end by 7 bases; junction bases not matched to a gene: 14. All patients relapsed after autologous stem cell transplantation, and brentuximab vedotin exposure varied. Purification of CD4+ T cells from thawed PBMCs was achieved by magnetic negative selection. This clone was recorded a few times. Assay: immunoSEQ multiplex PCR; the TCRdb copy retains only in-frame clones and omits some. The sample yields thousands of clones, 78% seen once.

V usage is TRBV7-2 and J usage is TRBJ2-3; TRBD2 matches at 8 bases. This sample comprised CD4+ T cells from blood, obtained at baseline. The TCR comes from a human donor with classical Hodgkin lymphoma. CDR3 coding DNA: TGTGCCAGCAGCCCCTTTGGAGCGGGGGATTGGAATACGCAGTATTTT. Translating gives CASSPFGAGDWNTQYF.